This TCR beta chain was retrieved from a study of T cells in Graves' hyperthyroidism and ophthalmopathy. Only a few counts were recorded for this clonotype. Using RNA transcripts as the source, TCR beta CDR3 regions were amplified. The HTBI primer set served for first-round RT-PCR of the TCR CDR3. Each CDR3 protein is one row after TCRdb ran MiXCR on the multiplex PCR reads. The sample contains hundreds of thousands of distinct CDR3 sequences, 38% of which appear only once. CDR1 and CDR2 (germline): SGHAT, FQNNGV. J lost 0 bases, V lost 0 bases, and 7 bases had no gene match. The CDR3 is made up of 17 amino acids.

The clonotype originates from a man aged 18 to 29 with Graves' hyperthyroidism. Sample: blood. V usage is TRBV11-2 and J usage is TRBJ2-5; 7 bases line up with TRBD2. As DNA, the CDR3 is TGTGCCAGCAGCTTAGATGTTTGGGGGGGGGACCAAGAGACCCAGTACTTC. It specifies CASSLDVWGGDQETQYF.